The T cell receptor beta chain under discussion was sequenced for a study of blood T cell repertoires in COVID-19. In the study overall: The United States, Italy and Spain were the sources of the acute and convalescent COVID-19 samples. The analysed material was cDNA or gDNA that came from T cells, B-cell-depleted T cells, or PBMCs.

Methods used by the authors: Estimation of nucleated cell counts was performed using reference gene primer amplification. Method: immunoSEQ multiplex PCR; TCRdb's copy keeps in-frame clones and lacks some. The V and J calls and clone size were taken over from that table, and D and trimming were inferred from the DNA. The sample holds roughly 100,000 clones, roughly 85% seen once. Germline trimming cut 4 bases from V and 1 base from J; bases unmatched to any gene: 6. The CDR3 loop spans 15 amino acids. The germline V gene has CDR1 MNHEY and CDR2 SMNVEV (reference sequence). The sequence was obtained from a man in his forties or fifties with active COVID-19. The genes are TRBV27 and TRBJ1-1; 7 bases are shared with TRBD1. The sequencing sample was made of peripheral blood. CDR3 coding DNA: TGTGCCAGCAGTTCCAGACAGGGCCGGAACACTGAAGCTTTCTTT. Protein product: CASSSRQGRNTEAFF.